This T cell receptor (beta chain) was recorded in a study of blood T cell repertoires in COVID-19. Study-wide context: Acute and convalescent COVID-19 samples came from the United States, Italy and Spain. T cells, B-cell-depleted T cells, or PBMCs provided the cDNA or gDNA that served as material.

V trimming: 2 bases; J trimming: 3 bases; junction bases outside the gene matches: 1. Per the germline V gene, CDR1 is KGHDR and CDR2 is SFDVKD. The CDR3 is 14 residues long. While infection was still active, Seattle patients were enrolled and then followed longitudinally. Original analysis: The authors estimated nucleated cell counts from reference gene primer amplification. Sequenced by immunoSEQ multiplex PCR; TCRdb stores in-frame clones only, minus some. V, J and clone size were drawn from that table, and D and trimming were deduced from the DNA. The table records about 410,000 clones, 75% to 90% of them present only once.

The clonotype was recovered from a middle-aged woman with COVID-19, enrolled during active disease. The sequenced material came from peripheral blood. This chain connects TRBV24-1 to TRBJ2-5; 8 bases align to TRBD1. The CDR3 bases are TGTGCCACCAGTGATTACAGGGGGAAAGAGACCCAGTACTTC. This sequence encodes CATSDYRGKETQYF.